The clone carrying this T cell receptor beta chain has only one observation. Its antigen is currently unknown. Sample treatment: oral pan-JAK inhibitor, 5-10 mg twice daily. Peripheral blood, together with lesional scalp punch biopsies, was collected from alopecia areata patients. PBMCs, the starting material, were the source of sorted CD4+ and CD8+ T cells. The sample belongs to a study of CD8+ T cells in alopecia areata. Study details: By percentage of affected scalp area, the severity of treated patients was scored. The study, taken as a whole, reports: Sequenced scalp T cells also include alphabeta T cells resident in normal skin.

The CDR3 loop spans 13 amino acids. Germline V lookup: CDR1 SNHLY, CDR2 FYNNEI. V was cut by 3 bases and J by 3 bases, with 8 bases left in between. In each case, RNA was isolated and then reverse transcribed into cDNA as the sequencing template. Only in-frame clones appear in the TCRdb table, and some are missing; sequencing was by immunoSEQ multiplex PCR. The sample includes under 150,000 clones, 45% to 65% seen only once; the top ten take roughly 3.5%. V gene TRBV2 combines with J gene TRBJ2-5, with D possibly matching TRBD1 (5 bases). The specimen comprised CD4+ T cells sorted from blood, sampled at week 24, from a patient treated with tofacitinib. The clonotype was recovered from a human donor with alopecia areata. DNA of the CDR3: TGTGCCAGCAGTGAGTCAGGGAAAGAGACCCAGTACTTC. Amino acids: CASSESGKETQYF.